These 19 T cell receptor beta chains were sequenced from one sample in a study of blood T cell repertoires in COVID-19. Generated by immunoSEQ multiplex PCR, the TCRdb table keeps only in-frame clones and is missing some. The sample contains about 250,000 clones, 65% to 85% of which appear only once. Sample: peripheral blood. The receptors stem from a woman in her thirties or forties who had recovered from COVID-19.

Notes on this clone: One junction end disagrees with the germline gene, perhaps due to a read error. This chain links TRBV28 with TRBJ1-6; a possible D gene is TRBD1 (5 bases). This CDR3 spans 17 amino acids. Germline V gene data show CDR1 as MDHEN and CDR2 as SYDVKM. This chain's CDR3 is CASSLWRGSTYNSPLHF. CDR3 DNA sequence: TGTGCCAGCAGCTTATGGCGGGGGAGTACCTATAATTCACCCCTCCACTTT. The whole variable domain, remainder taken from reference TRBV28 and TRBJ1-6, is DVKVTQSSRYLVKRTGEKVFLECVQDMDHENMFWYRQDPGLGLRLIYFSYDVKMKEKGDIPEGYSVSREKKERFSLILESASTNQTSMYLCASSLWRGSTYNSPLHFGNGTRLTVT.

V usage is TRBV14 and J usage is TRBJ2-1; 9 nucleotides agree with TRBD1. Germline CDR1 SGHDN, CDR2 FVKESK. The CDR3 has 18 residues. V trimming: 3 bases; J trimming: 0 bases; junction bases outside the gene matches: 9. CDR3 coding DNA: TGTGCCAGCAGCCATTTTACAGGGGGCGCAGGCTCCTACAATGAGCAGTTCTTC. Encoded protein: CASSHFTGGAGSYNEQFF.

The V and J genes are TRBV4-1 and TRBJ2-3; tentative D call: TRBD1 (6 bases). The CDR3 runs 18 residues. V lost 0 bases to trimming and J lost 5 bases, with 21 bases between them. Germline V CDR1 and CDR2: MGHRA, YSYEKL. In DNA form, the CDR3 reads TGCGCCAGCAGCCAAGAAACCATGCAGGGGATCACACAAGATACGCAGTATTTT. It specifies CASSQETMQGITQDTQYF.

The rearrangement uses TRBV28 and TRBJ1-1; 12 nucleotides align to TRBD1. This CDR3 has 14 amino acids. V lost 5 bases to trimming and J lost 10 bases; unmatched junction nucleotides: 8. The V gene's germline CDR1 is MDHEN and CDR2 SYDVKM. CDR3 residues: CASSTIGTGGLAFF. CDR3 bases: TGTGCCAGCAGTACTATCGGGACAGGGGGCCTAGCTTTCTTT.

This clone showed up just a few times. The chain has TRBV14 and TRBJ1-2; 8 bases are shared with TRBD1. Unmatched junction bases numbered 11, after V lost 4 bases and J lost 10 bases. This CDR3 spans 14 amino acids. The germline V gene encodes CDR1 SGHDN and CDR2 FVKESK. CDR3 amino acids: CASSLMTGVNSYTF. In DNA, the CDR3 is TGTGCCAGCAGCCTAATGACAGGGGTTAATTCCTACACCTTC. The whole variable domain, filled in from reference TRBV14 and TRBJ1-2, reads EAGVTQFPSHSVIEKGQTVTLRCDPISGHDNLYWYRRVMGKEIKFLLHFVKESKQDESGMPNNRFLAERTGGTYSTLKVQPAELEDSGVYFCASSLMTGVNSYTFGSGTRLTVV.

V is TRBV28 and J is TRBJ2-6; D gene uncertain. Germline V gene data show CDR1 as MDHEN and CDR2 as SYDVKM. The ends were cut back, 4 bases at V and 4 bases at J, with 14 bases in the middle. CDR3 length: 16 amino acids. CDR3 loop: CASSSPPLSGANVLTF. The CDR3 DNA is TGTGCCAGCAGTTCCCCCCCTTTGAGCGGGGCCAACGTCCTGACTTTC.

The V and J genes are TRBV5-5 and TRBJ1-1; perhaps TRBD1 as D (5 bases). CDR3 size: 15 residues. CDR1 SGHKS and CDR2 YYEKEE come from the germline V gene (reference sequence). V was shortened by 2 bases and J by 2 bases, with 13 bases between the two germline ends. The CDR3 reads CASSFRGRINTEAFF. The DNA for the CDR3 is TGTGCCAGCAGCTTCCGGGGGAGGATAAACACTGAAGCTTTCTTT.

The CDR3 DNA sequence: TGTGCCAGCAGTGAGAGCAGGGCAACTAATGAAAAACTGTTTTTT. Translating it yields CASSESRATNEKLFF. The chain uses TRBV2 and TRBJ1-4, with D maybe TRBD1 (5 bases). Germline V CDR1 and CDR2: SNHLY, FYNNEI. The CDR3 length is 15 residues. V was clipped by 3 bases and J by 0 bases, with 8 bases between them.

The genes are TRBV25-1 and TRBJ1-4, with D possibly being TRBD1 (6 bases). The germline V and J ends were trimmed by 1 base and 7 bases, with 19 bases remaining between them. The V gene's germline CDR1 is MGHDK and CDR2 SYGVNS. The CDR3 length is 17 residues. CDR3 sequence (DNA): TGTGCCAGCAGTGAATCACGGGGGGGCAGCTTCGGTGAAAAACTGTTTTTT. Translation: CASSESRGGSFGEKLFF. Filled out from reference TRBV25-1 and TRBJ1-4, the complete variable domain reads EADIYQTPRYLVIGTGKKITLECSQTMGHDKMYWYQQDPGMELHLIHYSYGVNSTEKGDLSSESTVSRIRTEHFPLTLESARPSHTSQYLCASSESRGGSFGEKLFFGSGTQLSVL.

The J gene is TRBJ1-2, the V gene TRBV28; 7 bases line up with TRBD1. This CDR3 comprises 14 residues. With V trimmed by 2 bases and J by 4 bases, 4 bases remained unmatched. Germline V gene data show CDR1 as MDHEN and CDR2 as SYDVKM. The DNA of the CDR3 is TGTGCCAGCAGTTTAACACAGGGGTTCTATGGCTACACCTTC. Its translation: CASSLTQGFYGYTF.

For this clone: The same CDR3 also results from other DNA sequences found in this sample. CDR3 in DNA: TGCGCCAGCAGCTTGACATCTAATGAGCAGTTCTTC. Encoded protein: CASSLTSNEQFF. This chain joins TRBV5-1 and TRBJ2-1; no definite D call. This CDR3 has 12 residues. V shed 1 base and J shed 7 bases, with 6 bases lying between them. Germline V CDR1 and CDR2: SGHRS, YFSETQ.

The chain has TRBV7-8 and TRBJ2-2, with 7 bases aligning to TRBD1. The CDR3 length is 15 residues. V gave up 3 bases and J gave up 6 bases; unmatched junction bases: 7. Germline V lookup: CDR1 SGHVS, CDR2 FQNEAQ. The CDR3 sequence: CASSLGRGWSGELFF. The CDR3 coding sequence is TGTGCCAGCAGCTTGGGCAGGGGGTGGTCCGGGGAGCTGTTTTTT.

V and J are TRBV2 and TRBJ2-7, with TRBD1 matching 10 bases. With 6 bases clipped from V and 9 bases from J, the junction kept 11 bases outside the gene matches. The germline CDR1 and CDR2 sequences are SNHLY and FYNNEI. The length of the CDR3 is 14 residues. The CDR3 protein is CASRGRDRGLGQYF. In nucleotides, the CDR3 is TGTGCCAGCAGGGGAAGGGACAGGGGATTGGGGCAGTACTTC.

CDR3 protein: CASKSIMGGSNEQFF. CDR3 in DNA: TGTGCCAGTAAAAGTATCATGGGGGGGAGTAATGAGCAGTTCTTC. The rearrangement joins TRBV19 to TRBJ2-1, with 7 bases matching TRBD2. This CDR3 spans 15 amino acids. Trimming removed 7 bases from V and 7 bases from J; junction bases left unmatched: 13. CDR1 and CDR2 from the germline V gene are LNHDA and SQIVND (reference sequence).

The J gene is TRBJ1-5, the V gene TRBV28; no reliable D call. There are 12 residues in the CDR3. Germline V gene sequence: CDR1 MDHEN, CDR2 SYDVKM. Trimming took off 6 bases at V and 7 bases at J, with 10 bases between the two ends. The DNA for the CDR3 is TGTGCCAGCAGCTTGGGGAGGCAGCCCCAGCATTTT. It encodes CASSLGRQPQHF.

CDR3 DNA sequence: TGTGCCAGCAGCTCGGACAGGGGGAACTATGGCTACACCTTC. Amino acids: CASSSDRGNYGYTF. This chain connects TRBV7-2 to TRBJ1-2; 10 bases fit TRBD1. The germline V gene has CDR1 SGHTA and CDR2 FQGNSA. Unmatched junction bases numbered 1, after V lost 4 bases and J lost 2 bases. There are 14 residues in the CDR3.

This chain connects TRBV28 to TRBJ2-6; TRBD2 is a possible D gene (5 bases). This CDR3 contains 15 residues. The germline V gene encodes CDR1 MDHEN and CDR2 SYDVKM. V gave up 7 bases and J gave up 0 bases, with 10 bases separating them. The CDR3 reads CASISGSSGANVLTF. CDR3 DNA sequence: TGTGCCAGCATATCTGGGAGCTCTGGGGCCAACGTCCTGACTTTC.

The chain combines TRBV4-2 with TRBJ1-2, with D uncertain. CDR3 size: 15 residues. Trimming removed 0 bases from V and 4 bases from J, with 12 bases in between. Germline V gene sequence: CDR1 LGHNA, CDR2 YNFKEQ. CDR3 DNA sequence: TGTGCCAGCAGCCAAGATGAGGGCGTGGGCTATGGCTACACCTTC. Its protein is CASSQDEGVGYGYTF.

This clone has just a few counts. The chain employs TRBV4-2 and TRBJ1-2; D remains ambiguous. Between the trimmed V and J ends, which lost 6 bases and 4 bases, there was a span of 15 bases. The germline gives CDR1 LGHNA, CDR2 YNFKEQ. The CDR3 loop spans 14 amino acids. In nucleotides, the CDR3 is TGTGCCAGCAGTCCTATCAGTGGAGGCTATGGCTACACCTTC. It yields the protein CASSPISGGYGYTF.